This T cell receptor (beta chain) was captured in a study of blood T cell repertoires in COVID-19. Study-level background: Whether acute or convalescent, the COVID-19 samples came from the United States, Italy and Spain. Nucleic acid was either cDNA or gDNA, and it came from T cells, B-cell-depleted T cells, or PBMCs.

As handled by the study authors: Nucleated cell counts were estimated from reference gene primer amplification. Data came from immunoSEQ multiplex PCR; TCRdb stores just in-frame clones and leaves some out. V, J and clone size are those of that table, while D and trimming were read from the DNA. This table holds about 170,000 clones, about 93% found once. The CDR3 is made up of 16 amino acids. V lost 2 bases, J lost 1 base, and 12 bases lay in between. From germline, CDR1 is SGHVS and CDR2 FQNEAQ. The chain links TRBV7-8 to TRBJ1-5; D is ambiguous. Material: peripheral blood. The receptor comes from a woman aged 45-59 years with acute or convalescent COVID-19. CDR3 coding DNA: TGTGCCAGCAGCTTATTCCGGGGAGGGAGCAATCAGCCCCAGCATTTT. Translating it yields CASSLFRGGSNQPQHF.